This TCR beta chain was captured in a study of T cell clonality in common variable immunodeficiency. Measured with immunoSEQ multiplex PCR; TCRdb has only the in-frame clones, and not every one. Sampling found approximately 30,000 clones, none seen once. General observations from the study: Reportedly, TCR beta sequences from common variable immunodeficiency showed fewer deletions and N-nucleotide insertions.

This clone showed up many times. Its antigen is not identified. The CDR3 end lies 3 residues beyond the end of the read and is filled in from the germline J gene. V was cut by 2 bases and J by 1 base, with 11 bases left in between. CDR3 length: 14 amino acids. Germline lookup yields CDR1 DFQATT and CDR2 SNEGSKA (reference sequence). This receptor was obtained from a human donor with common variable immunodeficiency. The gene calls are TRBV20-1 and TRBJ1-1; D remains ambiguous. The specimen was peripheral blood mononuclear cells. The sequenced part of the CDR3 DNA is TGCAGTGCTAGACGTCGGCAGGCGAACACTGAA. This gives the protein CSARRRQANTE. The complete CDR3 sequence is CSARRRQANTEAFF.